This TCR beta chain was recovered during a study of T-cell memory formation after mild COVID-19. The germline CDR1 and CDR2 sequences are SGHRS and YFSETQ. The CDR3 runs to 16 residues. The V gene end was trimmed by 3 bases and the J gene end by 3 bases; junction bases not matched to a gene: 10. Study-level findings and limits: Clones contracting day 15 to 85 were balanced CD4/CD8; later expanders leaned CD4+. Clones which contracted sat mainly in CM and EM if CD4+, and in EMRA if CD8+.

The table lists this clonotype with a few counts. As yet, its antigen is unknown. Amplification by 5'RACE using constant-segment primers produced TCR alpha and TCR beta cDNA libraries that carried sample barcodes and UMIs. TCRdb re-derived calls from the 5' RACE reads in MiXCR, one entry per CDR3 protein. This table holds hundreds of thousands of distinct CDR3 sequences, 16% found once. V gene TRBV5-1 combines with J gene TRBJ2-5; 8 nucleotides agree with TRBD1. The receptor was isolated from a man aged 18 to 30 who had mild COVID-19 (a few samples of this study predate the infection). Cell type and time point are not known. Input material: PBMCs or a T cell subset sorted from them (not recorded which). The CDR3 DNA is TGCGCCAGCAGCTCGGGATTCAGGGGGCTGGAAGAGACCCAGTACTTC. Translating gives CASSSGFRGLEETQYF.